Shown below are 5 T cell receptor beta chains from a single sample sequenced in a study of CD8+ T cells in alopecia areata. Treatment indicated: oral pan-JAK inhibitor, 5-10 mg twice daily. cDNA prepared by RNA extraction and subsequent reverse transcription served as the template for sequencing. Clones were read by immunoSEQ multiplex PCR, and TCRdb kept only the in-frame ones, dropping some. The profile shows about 180,000 clones, about 55% of them singletons. This specimen consisted of CD8+ T cells sorted from blood, obtained at week 24, from a patient treated with tofacitinib. The origin of the receptors is a human donor with alopecia areata.

V is TRBV11-2 and J is TRBJ2-5; 7 nucleotides align to TRBD1. Germline V gives CDR1 SGHAT, CDR2 FQNNGV. J lost 2 bases, V lost 2 bases, and 8 bases had no gene match. The CDR3 is made up of 16 amino acids. The CDR3 loop is CASSLKTGERQETQYF. CDR3 sequence (DNA): TGTGCCAGCAGCTTAAAAACAGGGGAGCGGCAAGAGACCCAGTACTTC.

V is TRBV15 and J is TRBJ2-1, with D possibly being TRBD2 (5 bases). The V gene's germline CDR1 is LNHNV and CDR2 YYDKDF (reference sequence). Trimming removed 5 bases at V and 0 bases at J, with 11 bases between. This CDR3 has 15 residues. CDR3 in amino acids: CATSLRGSSYNEQFF. The CDR3 nucleotides are TGTGCCACCAGCCTCCGGGGTAGCTCCTACAATGAGCAGTTCTTC.

The gene calls are TRBV30 and TRBJ1-1, with D unresolved. Germline assignment: CDR1 GTSNPN and CDR2 SVGIG (reference sequence). V lost 5 bases and J lost 3, with 16 bases in between. This CDR3 spans 14 amino acids. The CDR3 DNA is TGTGCCTGGCACCCGGGAAATGGGGACACTGAAGCTTTCTTT. Its translation is CAWHPGNGDTEAFF.

This chain links TRBV6-4 with TRBJ1-2; possible D gene TRBD1, 5 bases. Germline V gene data show CDR1 as MRHNA and CDR2 as SNTAGT. With 3 bases removed from V and 7 bases from J, the gap between germline ends came to 15 bases. CDR3 length equals 14 residues. CDR3 sequence: CASSDGTSLGGYTF. CDR3 bases: TGTGCCAGCAGTGATGGGACCAGTTTAGGTGGCTACACCTTC.

This clone has just a few counts. The V gene is TRBV29-1, the J gene TRBJ2-7; D not certain. The CDR3 has 11 amino acids. From germline, CDR1 is SQVTM and CDR2 ANQGSEA. The V gene lost 3 bases and the J gene lost 2 bases, with 5 bases spanning the gap. CDR3 loop: CSVDTTYEQYF. The CDR3 DNA reads as TGCAGCGTTGACACCACCTACGAGCAGTACTTC.